The next 6 T cell receptor beta chains were all read from a single sample in a study of Ad26.COV2.S vaccination and SARS-CoV-2 variants. The treatment was: around 19 received Ad26.COV2.S at low or high dose, single or two shots; 5 received placebo; per-sample allocation not given. The study sampled participants on day 63 after the first vaccine or placebo injection. Method: immunoSEQ multiplex PCR; TCRdb's copy keeps in-frame clones and lacks some. The repertoire holds over 450,000 clones, roughly 87% seen once, with about 1.5% in the top ten. The input for sequencing was peripheral blood, taken in a trial of Ad26.COV2.S vaccine versus placebo. The receptors stem from a person aged 18-60 years who received the Ad26.COV2.S COVID-19 vaccine or a placebo.

The genes are TRBV7-2 and TRBJ2-3, with 8 bases identical to TRBD2. Unmatched junction bases numbered 7, after V lost 0 bases and J lost 5 bases. Germline CDR1 is SGHTA and CDR2 is FQGNSA. The CDR3 is 16 residues long. As DNA, the CDR3 is TGTGCCAGCAGCTTAGCAGTTCGGGGGGGCCTAGATACGCAGTATTTT. This gives the protein CASSLAVRGGLDTQYF.

V gene TRBV6-1 combines with J gene TRBJ1-2; no clear D. Germline V gene data show CDR1 as MNHNS and CDR2 as SASEGT. This CDR3 is built from 14 residues. V lost 0 bases, J lost 5 bases, and 10 bases lay in between. This CDR3 is CASSEALTVYGYTF. CDR3 DNA: TGTGCCAGCAGTGAAGCGCTCACCGTATATGGCTACACCTTC.

This clone has only a few counts. The chain carries TRBV5-5 and TRBJ2-7, with D unclear. V was shortened by 0 bases and J by 3 bases, with 7 bases between the two germline ends. This CDR3 region has 13 residues. Germline lookup yields CDR1 SGHKS and CDR2 YYEKEE (reference sequence). The CDR3 DNA reads TGTGCCAGCAGCTTGGGACTTGTCTACGAGCAGTACTTC. This sequence encodes CASSLGLVYEQYF.

The chain has TRBV7-9 and TRBJ2-3; TRBD2 might be the D (6 bases). CDR1 is SEHNR, CDR2 FQNEAQ, per germline (reference sequence). CDR3 size: 14 residues. V lost 3 bases, J lost 1 base, and 8 bases lay in between. The CDR3 DNA reads as TGTGCCAGCAGCTTTCGACTAGGCACAGATACGCAGTATTTT. Its protein product is CASSFRLGTDTQYF.

This clone occurred a few times. The rearrangement joins TRBV4-3 to TRBJ1-5; no clear D. This CDR3 has 15 residues. CDR1 is LGHNA and CDR2 is YSLEER in the germline V gene. Trimming removed 0 bases from V and 3 bases from J, with 9 bases in between. The CDR3 sequence: CASSQEWPLNQPQHF. The CDR3 nucleotides are TGCGCCAGCAGCCAAGAATGGCCGCTCAATCAGCCCCAGCATTTT.

The chain recombines TRBV6-5 with TRBJ1-3; 7 bases agree with TRBD1. CDR3 size: 16 residues. Trimming took 0 bases from V and 4 from J; bases not matched to a gene: 6. Germline CDR1 MNHEY, CDR2 SVGAGI. The CDR3 region has the DNA TGTGCCAGCAGTTACTCTGGACAGGAGGTGGGAAACACCATATATTTT. Amino acid sequence: CASSYSGQEVGNTIYF.